The sequence of this T cell receptor (beta chain) was determined in a study of T cells in localized non-small cell lung cancer. General study findings and limits: T cell clonality was highest in uninvolved adjacent lung, above tumor. Without multi-region sequencing, intratumor heterogeneity could not be excluded. A median of 57 clones ranked among the top 100 in tumor appeared in adjacent lung.

Data came from immunoSEQ multiplex PCR; TCRdb stores just in-frame clones and leaves some out. The sample consists of around 79,000 clones, 60% to 85% of them appearing once. Of note for this clone: The antigen is undetermined.

The CDR3 length is 14 residues. The trim removed 6 bases at V and 9 bases at J, leaving 3 bases unmatched. Germline CDR1 SGHDN, CDR2 FVKESK. Specimen: PBMCs, collected before any cancer treatment. The receptor was isolated from a man aged 40-75 years with stage II squamous cell lung carcinoma. This chain links TRBV14 with TRBJ2-1, with 15 nucleotides matching TRBD2. CDR3 loop: CASRPGLAGGEQFF. The CDR3 nucleotides are TGTGCCAGCAGGCCGGGACTAGCGGGGGGTGAGCAGTTCTTC.